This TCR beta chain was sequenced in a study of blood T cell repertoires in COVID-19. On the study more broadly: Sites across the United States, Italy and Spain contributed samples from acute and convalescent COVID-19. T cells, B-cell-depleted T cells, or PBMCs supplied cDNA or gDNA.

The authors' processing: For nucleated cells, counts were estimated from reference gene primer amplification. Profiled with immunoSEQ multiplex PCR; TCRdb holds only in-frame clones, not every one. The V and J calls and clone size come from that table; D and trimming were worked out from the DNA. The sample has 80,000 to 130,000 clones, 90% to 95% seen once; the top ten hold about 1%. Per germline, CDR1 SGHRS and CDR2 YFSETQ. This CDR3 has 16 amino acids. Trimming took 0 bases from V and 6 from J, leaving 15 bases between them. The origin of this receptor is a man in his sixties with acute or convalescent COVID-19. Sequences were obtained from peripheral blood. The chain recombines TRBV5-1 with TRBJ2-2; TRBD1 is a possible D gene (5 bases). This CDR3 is CASSLEGAPLPGELFF. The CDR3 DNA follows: TGCGCCAGCAGCTTGGAAGGGGCTCCGCTCCCCGGGGAGCTGTTTTTT.